This paragraph covers one TCR beta chain sequence. The data originate from a study of blood T cell repertoires in COVID-19. CDR1 is SGHTA and CDR2 is FQGNSA in the germline V gene. V lost 2 bases and J 4 bases, leaving 10 bases between the germline ends. CDR3 length: 14 amino acids. The data were produced by immunoSEQ multiplex PCR, yet TCRdb's version contains in-frame clones alone and is incomplete. The sample comprises 150,000 to 190,000 clones, 80% to 90% of which are singletons, and approximately 9.4% rests with the top ten. The sequenced sample was peripheral blood. This receptor was taken from a woman aged 45-65 years with acute or convalescent COVID-19. The chain couples TRBV7-2 to TRBJ2-3, with a possible D match to TRBD1 (5 bases). CDR3 sequence reads: CASSLMWGSDTQYF. The CDR3 DNA sequence: TGTGCCAGCAGCTTAATGTGGGGCTCAGATACGCAGTATTTT.